This entry is about one TCR beta chain. Which antigen it targets is not known. Per-base qualities were not stored, and no clone one base away is much larger. Participants in the prospective study were enrolled through a virtual design, were aged roughly 18 to 100 years, and lived in roughly 24 United States geographic areas. Cohort assignment in the prospective study relied on participant-reported clinical history from a screening survey and a study questionnaire. Recovered participants in ImmuneRACE Cohort 3 were defined by two consecutive negative NP/OP PCR tests, clearance by a healthcare professional, or resolution of symptoms. Each participant in the prospective study had whole blood, serum and a nasopharyngeal or oropharyngeal swab collected by mobile phlebotomists. Over a roughly two-month period, participants in the prospective study had the option of providing additional blood draws and questionnaires. Blood samples from the prospective study were shipped frozen or at room temperature prior to DNA extraction.

This sample stems from a study of blood T cell repertoires in COVID-19 (dated by TCRdb to 2020 to 2022). Study-wide context: The collaborator samples originated in the United States, Italy and Spain and spanned the acute and convalescent phases of COVID-19. Where available, HLA class I and class II types were taken from metadata supplied by the sample provider and were not determined by assay-based typing. The material from the prospective study consisted of cDNA or gDNA derived from T cells, B-cell-depleted T cells, or PBMCs. Nearly every sample came with metadata listing a de-identified subject ID, COVID-19 status, age in years and sex. A freely available public database, intended as a resource for researchers studying the immune response to SARS-CoV-2, is where the repertoires were released. Deeply sampled blood TCRbeta repertoires from subjects exposed to, actively infected with, or recovered from COVID-19 were included in the dataset. Samples came from the ongoing ImmuneRACE study (first 160 participants) plus 1,254 subjects from 6 global collaborators.

V and J lose 3 bases and 6 bases, and a span of 14 bases separates them. CDR1 LNHDA and CDR2 SQIVND are derived from the germline V gene (reference sequence). The CDR3, cysteine through phenylalanine, is 14 amino acids long. Solely the CDR3 DNA is kept, with 42 bases framed from the first base. What the authors observed across the whole study: Clinical and demographic metadata were provided uncurated, with the amount varying by source and participant.

TCRbeta CDR3 regions were amplified from genomic DNA using the immunoSEQ Assay, a bias-controlled multiplex PCR. Per the authors' processing: The number of nucleated cells in each sample was estimated from the amplification of reference gene primers within the assay. To quantify the absolute abundance of each unique TCRbeta CDR3 rearrangement, sequence reads were collapsed and filtered. For each sample, productive Simpson clonality was calculated as the square root of Simpson's diversity index over productive rearrangements. TCRdb obtained this table from immuneACCESS and retained in-frame rearrangements with V and J assigned. These tables miss some clones; where compared with another copy, unresolved V genes account for less than half of the shortfall, and the remainder is unexplained. D and trimming come from the DNA, and the V and J calls and clone size come from that table. The sample records hundreds of thousands of clones, 86% of which are singletons. Of the sample, around 2.1% falls within the top ten clones.

This sequence originates from a woman in her forties or fifties who had recovered from COVID-19. The chain uses TRBV19 and TRBJ1-1, with no confident D gene call. The sample comprised PBMCs or T cells enriched from blood (not recorded which). The nucleotide sequence is given as TGTGCCAGTAGTATTTGGTTCGGGGAGGCTGAAGCTTTCTTT. It specifies CASSIWFGEAEAFF.